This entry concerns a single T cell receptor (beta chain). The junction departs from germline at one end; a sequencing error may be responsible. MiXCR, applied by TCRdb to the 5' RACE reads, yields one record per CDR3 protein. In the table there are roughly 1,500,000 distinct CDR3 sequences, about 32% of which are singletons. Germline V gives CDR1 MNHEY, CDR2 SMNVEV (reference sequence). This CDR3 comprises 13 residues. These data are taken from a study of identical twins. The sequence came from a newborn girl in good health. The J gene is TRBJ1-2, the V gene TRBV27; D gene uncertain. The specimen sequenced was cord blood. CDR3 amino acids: CASSRLGRSGCTF. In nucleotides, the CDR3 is TGTGCCAGCAGTCGTTTGGGTCGGTCTGGCTGCACCTTC.